Given below is one T cell receptor beta chain in context. What it binds is unknown. Relying on iRepertoire HTBI primers and Arm-PCR of CDR3 regions, the team built TCR beta libraries. TCRdb ran MiXCR on the multiplex PCR reads and lists one entry per CDR3 protein. This sample has around 430,000 distinct CDR3 sequences, with approximately 22% found just once. The V end lost 4 bases, the J end lost 2 bases, and 16 bases lay between the germline ends. The V gene's germline CDR1 is SGDLS and CDR2 YYNGEE. The CDR3 runs to 15 residues. The sample belongs to a study of regulatory T cells in long-lasting Graves disease. Study-level points and caveats: Among samples with persistent disease, TRBV28, TRBJ1-2 and TRBJ2-5 were favored. Analyses excluded thyroid tissue, covering peripheral blood alone.

The time point was: persistent/refractory GD, antithyroid drugs over 5 years with positive TRAb. PBMC RNA served as the TCR library source. The TCR originated in a female donor with Graves disease. The chain links TRBV9 to TRBJ2-7; D may be TRBD1 (6 bases). The material was peripheral blood mononuclear cells (PBMCs), obtained when the disease was refractory, from a patient treated with antithyroid drugs. For the CDR3, the DNA is TGTGCCAGCAGCCCCCACCCGGACAGAACCTACGAGCAGTACTTC. Translated: CASSPHPDRTYEQYF.